This T cell receptor (beta chain) was identified in a study of OX40 agonist ivuxolimab in advanced cancers. Study-level results: Among expanded peripheral T cells, antigen specificity went undetermined. Clones of CD4+ and CD8+ blood T cells grew by week 6 at doses of 0.1 to 3.0 mg/kg.

Comments on this clone: The antigen is unknown. Relative to the germline gene, one junction end is altered; a read error may explain this.

The repertoire was sequenced with immunoSEQ multiplex PCR; TCRdb's copy has only in-frame clones and lacks some. The repertoire holds more than 35,000 clones, with 86% as singletons. The clonotype comes from an adult with an advanced solid tumor such as melanoma, head and neck, liver or kidney cancer. Sample: CD4+ or CD8+ T cells sorted from blood, taken in a trial of the OX40 agonist ivuxolimab.

In nucleotides, the CDR3 is TGTGCCAGCTCAACGACAGGGGGCAAACAGCCCCAGCATTTT. It codes for CASSTTGGKQPQHF. The rearrangement links TRBV18 to TRBJ1-5; TRBD1 matches at 10 bases. CDR3 length: 14 amino acids. Germline loops: CDR1 KGHSH, CDR2 LQKENI.